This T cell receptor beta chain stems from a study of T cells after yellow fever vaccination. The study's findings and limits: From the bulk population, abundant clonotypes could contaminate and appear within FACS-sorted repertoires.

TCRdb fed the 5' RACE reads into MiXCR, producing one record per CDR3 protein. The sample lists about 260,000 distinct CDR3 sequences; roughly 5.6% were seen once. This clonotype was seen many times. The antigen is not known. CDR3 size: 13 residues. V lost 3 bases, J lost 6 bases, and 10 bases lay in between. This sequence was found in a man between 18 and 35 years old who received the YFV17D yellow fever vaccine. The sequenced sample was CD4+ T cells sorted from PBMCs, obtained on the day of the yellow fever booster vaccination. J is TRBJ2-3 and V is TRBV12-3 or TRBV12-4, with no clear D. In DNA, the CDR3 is TGTGCCAGCAGTTTTGGGCTGAGGGATACGCAGTATTTT. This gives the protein CASSFGLRDTQYF.